Below, 25 T cell receptor beta chains from the same sample are listed, as sequenced in a study of glioma-infiltrating T cells. TCR alpha and beta CDR3 regions were amplified from RNA using iRepertoire nested multiplex PCR. In TCRdb, the multiplex PCR reads were re-called with MiXCR into one record per CDR3 protein. The sample yields around 6,200 distinct CDR3 sequences, 25% to 35% seen once. Sequenced input: glioma tissue, nonneoplastic brain tissue, or PBMCs (not recorded which). These receptors were taken from a human donor with low-grade glioma or glioblastoma, undergoing nonglioma brain surgery, or in good health (not recorded which).

This clonotype was picked up one time. This likely comes from a read error, as the CDR3 has no conserved phenylalanine or tryptophan at its end. The DNA is left out, because the CDR3 cannot be placed on it with certainty; the CDR3 is given as TCRdb lists it. This chain links TRBV20-1 with TRBJ2-3; TRBD2 is the table's D call and was not checked against the DNA. The CDR3 is 17 amino acids in total, end residues counted. Germline V gene sequence: CDR1 DFQATT, CDR2 SNEGSKA (reference sequence). Here the CDR3 reads CSAREPGTKRSTSTQDL.

This clonotype was detected ten times or more. The chain combines TRBV29-1 with TRBJ2-6; the match to TRBD1 covers 7 bases. Trimming took 1 base from V and 2 from J; bases not matched to a gene: 2. The length of the CDR3 is 15 residues. Germline CDR1 SQVTM, CDR2 ANQGSEA. CDR3 region: CSVEGQGAGANVLTF. The CDR3 coding sequence is TGCAGCGTTGAAGGGCAGGGGGCTGGGGCCAACGTCCTGACTTTC. The full variable domain, in which reference TRBV29-1 and TRBJ2-6 provide the parts outside the CDR3, is SAVISQKPSRDICQRGTSLTIQCQVDSQVTMMFWYRQQPGQSLTLIATANQGSEATYESGFVIDKFPISRPNLTFSTLTVSNMSPEDSSIYLCSVEGQGAGANVLTFGAGSRLTVL.

This clonotype was counted once. Here the CDR3 omits its conserved ending phenylalanine or tryptophan, so a read error is the likely source. No DNA is shown, since the ends of the CDR3 on it are uncertain; the CDR3 is the one TCRdb lists. The chain links TRBV28 to TRBJ1-5. A total of 15 residues make up the CDR3, ends included. Germline V gene data show CDR1 as MDHEN and CDR2 as SYDVKM. CDR3 loop: CASGARAGGPQPQPV.

Judged by abundance, this clonotype is medium-sized. The conserved closing phenylalanine or tryptophan is absent in this CDR3, likely reflecting a read error. No DNA is shown, since the ends of the CDR3 on it are uncertain; the CDR3 is the one TCRdb lists. The CDR3: CASSEMVEGTYPI. The J gene is TRBJ2-7, the V gene TRBV6-1; the table names TRBD1, a call not compared with the DNA. Germline CDR1 and CDR2: MNHNS and SASEGT. Ends included, the CDR3 has 13 residues.

This clonotype was recorded at least ten times. The genes are TRBV19 and TRBJ1-2, with 10 bases aligning to TRBD1. Germline V gene sequence: CDR1 LNHDA, CDR2 SQIVND (reference sequence). This CDR3 is 14 amino acids long. The V gene end was trimmed by 7 bases and the J gene end by 4 bases; junction bases not matched to a gene: 6. The CDR3 DNA follows: TGTGCCAGTACCGAGGACAGGGGGACCTATGGCTACACCTTC. Amino acid sequence: CASTEDRGTYGYTF.

This clonotype showed up many times. Written as DNA, the CDR3 is TGTGCCACCGGGGGGGCCGAGGGGCCTAGCGGGAGAAACCGACCCTACAATGAGCAGTTCTTC. Residues: CATGGAEGPSGRNRPYNEQFF. V and J are TRBV24-1 and TRBJ2-1; TRBD2 agrees at 10 bases. V shed 9 bases and J 2 bases; nucleotides not matched to a gene: 24. CDR1 KGHDR and CDR2 SFDVKD come from the germline V gene. This CDR3 spans 21 amino acids.

By proportion, this clonotype is large. The V and J genes are TRBV6-1 and TRBJ1-1; 7 bases map to TRBD1. The CDR3 loop spans 15 amino acids. CDR1 and CDR2 (germline): MNHNS, SASEGT. V lost 5 bases to trimming and J lost 6 bases; unmatched junction nucleotides: 12. In nucleotides, the CDR3 is TGTGCCAGCAGTCCCACAGGGGCCGGGCCCGCTGAAGCTTTCTTT. Amino acid sequence: CASSPTGAGPAEAFF.

This clonotype has a count of ten or more. The chain has TRBV20-1 and TRBJ2-7; D could derive from TRBD1 or TRBD2 (5 bases each). Trimming stripped 2 bases from V and 1 base from J, with 15 bases between. CDR1 is DFQATT, CDR2 SNEGSKA, per germline (reference sequence). This CDR3 spans 15 amino acids. CDR3 in DNA: TGCAGTGCTAGACGGGGCGGCCCCATATCCTACGAGCAGTACTTC. Its translation is CSARRGGPISYEQYF.

This clonotype was observed many times. The chain has TRBV5-4 and TRBJ2-1; TRBD2 matches at 10 bases. The CDR3 runs 14 residues. J was trimmed by 7 bases and V by 5 bases; bases with no gene match: 6. Germline V gene sequence: CDR1 SGHNT, CDR2 YYREEE (reference sequence). In nucleotides, the CDR3 is TGTGCCAGCAGAAAGCGGGAGGGATGGAATGAGCAGTTCTTC. The encoded protein is CASRKREGWNEQFF.

This chain connects TRBV20-1 to TRBJ2-1; TRBD2 agrees at 8 bases. This CDR3 spans 14 amino acids. After removal of 6 bases from V and 6 bases from J, the junction contained 10 bases not matched to a gene. The germline CDR1 and CDR2 sequences are DFQATT and SNEGSKA (reference sequence). The CDR3 region has the DNA TGCAGTGCCGCCGAGACTAGCGAAGTCAATGAGCAGTTCTTC. Protein sequence: CSAAETSEVNEQFF.

By sample share, this clonotype is medium-sized. The chain recombines TRBV18 with TRBJ1-1; D not resolved. The CDR3 totals 13 residues. The germline gives CDR1 KGHSH, CDR2 LQKENI. Trimming took off 6 bases at V and 5 bases at J, with 13 bases between the two ends. CDR3 residues: CASSQDEATEAFF. In nucleotides, the CDR3 is TGTGCCAGCTCCCAAGATGAGGCAACTGAAGCTTTCTTT.

This clonotype was seen ten or more times. V and J are TRBV29-1 and TRBJ2-5, with TRBD1 identical over 8 bases. The CDR3 covers 16 residues. Looked up from germline, CDR1 is SQVTM and CDR2 is ANQGSEA. The V and J ends lost 7 bases and 2 bases, in that order; junction bases with no gene match: 15. DNA of the CDR3: TGCAGCGCTCAGGGGGCGCGGAGGTTCGGACAAGAGACCCAGTACTTC. The encoded protein is CSAQGARRFGQETQYF. Filled out from reference TRBV29-1 and TRBJ2-5, the complete variable domain reads SAVISQKPSRDICQRGTSLTIQCQVDSQVTMMFWYRQQPGQSLTLIATANQGSEATYESGFVIDKFPISRPNLTFSTLTVSNMSPEDSSIYLCSAQGARRFGQETQYFGPGTRLLVL.

The table lists this clonotype with a few counts. CDR3 in DNA: TGTGCCAGTAGTCCCCCTAAGACAGGGCTTGGCTACACCTTC. Protein sequence: CASSPPKTGLGYTF. The chain carries TRBV19 and TRBJ1-2, with 7 bases fitting TRBD1. After removal of 5 bases from V and 7 bases from J, the junction contained 10 bases not matched to a gene. Germline CDR1 reads LNHDA; CDR2 reads SQIVND (reference sequence). The CDR3 covers 14 residues.

Ten or more counts support this clonotype. V is TRBV19 and J is TRBJ1-5; 7 bases map to TRBD1. Looked up from germline, CDR1 is LNHDA and CDR2 is SQIVND (reference sequence). The CDR3 is 15 residues long. V lost 8 bases and J lost 0; bases outside the gene matches: 7. The CDR3 coding sequence is TGTGCCAGTGTCTGGCAGGGGGATAGCAATCAGCCCCAGCATTTT. Translation: CASVWQGDSNQPQHF. Together with reference TRBV19 and TRBJ1-5, the CDR3 gives the full variable domain: DGGITQSPKYLFRKEGQNVTLSCEQNLNHDAMYWYRQDPGQGLRLIYYSQIVNDFQKGDIAEGYSVSREKKESFPLTVTSAQKNPTAFYLCASVWQGDSNQPQHFGDGTRLSIL.

Comment on this clonotype: Since a much larger clone is just one base distant, this may be a read error. The chain has TRBV9 and TRBJ2-3, with TRBD2 matching 10 bases. Germline CDR1 and CDR2: SGDLS and YYNGEE. The CDR3 has 16 residues. The chain's CDR3 is CASSVAGAGGRDTRYF. CDR3 DNA: TGTGCCAGCAGCGTAGCAGGAGCGGGAGGGCGAGATACGCGGTATTTT.

Comments on this clonotype: Since no conserved phenylalanine or tryptophan closes the CDR3, a read error is the likely cause. This chain joins TRBV7-9 and TRBJ2-1; D remains unclear. Germline assignment: CDR1 SEHNR and CDR2 FQNEAQ (reference sequence). CDR3 size: 14 residues. In DNA, the CDR3 is TGTTCCAGCAGCCGACGCGCGGAAGGGCCTGAGCAGTTCGTC. Translation: CSSSRRAEGPEQFV.

This clonotype was recorded many times. J is TRBJ2-1 and V is TRBV11-2; TRBD2 matches at 10 bases. This CDR3 region has 16 residues. CDR1 and CDR2 (germline): SGHAT, FQNNGV. Trimming removed 4 bases from V and 4 bases from J; junction bases left unmatched: 7. CDR3 residues: CASSWGGAGGYNEQFF. CDR3 coding DNA: TGTGCCAGCAGCTGGGGAGGAGCGGGAGGGTACAATGAGCAGTTCTTC.

This chain uses TRBV5-4 with TRBJ2-7; D tentatively reads TRBD1 or TRBD2 (7 bases each). Trimming took 4 bases from V and 9 from J, leaving 17 bases between them. The CDR3 has 13 residues. Germline V lookup: CDR1 SGHNT, CDR2 YYREEE (reference sequence). CDR3 bases: TGTGCCAGCAGCCTAGGACAGGAGCGGGGGCAGTACTTC. Protein product: CASSLGQERGQYF.

J is TRBJ2-7 and V is TRBV2, with a possible D match to TRBD1 (5 bases). Trimming pared 7 bases from V and 2 bases from J, leaving 18 bases between. The CDR3 length is 15 residues. From germline, CDR1 is SNHLY and CDR2 FYNNEI. The CDR3 sequence: CASKIRESQTYEQYF. CDR3 DNA: TGTGCCAGCAAAATCAGGGAAAGCCAAACCTACGAGCAGTACTTC.

The chain combines TRBV6-5 with TRBJ1-6, with a possible D match to TRBD1 (5 bases). The length of the CDR3 is 12 residues. From germline, CDR1 is MNHEY and CDR2 SVGAGI. V shed 6 bases and J shed 7 bases, with 7 bases lying between them. CDR3 sequence reads: CASRSGNSPLHF. The CDR3 coding sequence is TGTGCCAGCAGATCAGGGAATTCACCCCTCCACTTT.

This clonotype is medium-sized. This rearrangement joins TRBV24-1 to TRBJ2-1; a possible D gene is TRBD2 (6 bases). The germline V and J ends were trimmed by 6 bases and 4 bases, with 9 bases remaining between them. Looked up from germline, CDR1 is KGHDR and CDR2 is SFDVKD. This CDR3 contains 13 residues. CDR3 loop: CATSISGYNEQFF. The CDR3 region has the DNA TGTGCCACCAGTATTAGCGGATACAATGAGCAGTTCTTC.

In this sample, this clonotype is large. V gene TRBV28 combines with J gene TRBJ2-3; D is uncertain. Between the trimmed V and J ends, which lost 5 bases and 7 bases, there was a span of 7 bases. The CDR3 spans 11 residues. Germline values: CDR1 MDHEN, CDR2 SYDVKM. CDR3 nucleotide sequence: TGTGCCAGCAGTGCCAGGTATACGCAGTATTTT. It is translated as CASSARYTQYF.

This clonotype was observed at least ten times. The chain has TRBV5-6 and TRBJ2-1; D is unclear. Per the germline V gene, CDR1 is SGHDT and CDR2 is YYEEEE. This CDR3 region has 13 residues. V lost 1 base and J 8 bases, leaving 10 bases between the germline ends. This chain's CDR3 is CASSLLQMHEQFF. Written as DNA, the CDR3 is TGTGCCAGCAGCTTGTTACAAATGCATGAGCAGTTCTTC.

A word on this clonotype: Relative to the germline gene, one junction end is altered; a read error may explain this. V gene TRBV7-2 combines with J gene TRBJ2-5; either TRBD1 or TRBD2 may fit D (6 bases each). Germline V gene lookup returns CDR1 SGHTA and CDR2 FQGNSA. CDR3 length: 13 residues. In DNA form, the CDR3 reads TGTGCCAGCAGCTTCGGGGGCGGAGAGGCCCAGTACTTC. Translated, it gives CASSFGGGEAQYF.

The genes are TRBV5-1 and TRBJ1-2, with D uncertain. The CDR3 is 13 amino acids. Looked up from germline, CDR1 is SGHRS and CDR2 is YFSETQ. Trimming took off 8 bases at V and 12 bases at J, with 23 bases between the two ends. The DNA for the CDR3 is TGCGCCAGAAGTCCCATGGAGGCTGGTGACCACACCTTC. This sequence encodes CARSPMEAGDHTF.